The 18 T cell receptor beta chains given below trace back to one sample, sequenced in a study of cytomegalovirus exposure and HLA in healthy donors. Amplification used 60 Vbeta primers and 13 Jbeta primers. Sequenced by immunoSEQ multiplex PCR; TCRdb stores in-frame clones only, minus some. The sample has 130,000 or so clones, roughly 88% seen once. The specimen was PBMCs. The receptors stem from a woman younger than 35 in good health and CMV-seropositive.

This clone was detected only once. The CDR3 loop reads CASSAGGGGGYTF. For the CDR3, the DNA is TGCGCCAGCAGCGCCGGCGGGGGCGGAGGCTACACCTTC. The chain links TRBV5-1 to TRBJ1-2; D possibly corresponds to TRBD1 (6 bases). The germline gives CDR1 SGHRS, CDR2 YFSETQ. The CDR3 length is 13 residues. V dropped 4 bases and J dropped 8 bases, with 15 bases sitting between them.

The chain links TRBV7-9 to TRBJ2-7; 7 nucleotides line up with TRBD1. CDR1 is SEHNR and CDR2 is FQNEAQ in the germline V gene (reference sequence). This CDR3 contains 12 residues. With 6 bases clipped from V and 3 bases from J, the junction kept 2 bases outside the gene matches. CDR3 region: CASSRQGYEQYF. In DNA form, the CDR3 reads TGTGCCAGCAGTAGACAGGGCTACGAGCAGTACTTC.

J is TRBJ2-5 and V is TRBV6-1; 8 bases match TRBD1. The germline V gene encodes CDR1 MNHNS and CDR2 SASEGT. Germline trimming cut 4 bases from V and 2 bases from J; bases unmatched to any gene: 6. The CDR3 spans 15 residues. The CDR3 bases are TGTGCCAGCAGTGTGACAGGGGCCCTTCAAGAGACCCAGTACTTC. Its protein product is CASSVTGALQETQYF.

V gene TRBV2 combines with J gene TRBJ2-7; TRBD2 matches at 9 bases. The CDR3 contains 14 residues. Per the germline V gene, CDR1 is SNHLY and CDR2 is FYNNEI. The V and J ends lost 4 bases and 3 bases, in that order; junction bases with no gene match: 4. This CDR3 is CASSVLAGDYEQYF. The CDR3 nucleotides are TGTGCCAGCAGTGTGTTAGCGGGGGACTACGAGCAGTACTTC. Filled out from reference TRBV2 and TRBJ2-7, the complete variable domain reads EPEVTQTPSHQVTQMGQEVILRCVPISNHLYFYWYRQILGQKVEFLVSFYNNEISEKSEIFDDQFSVERPDGSNFTLKIRSTKLEDSAMYFCASSVLAGDYEQYFGPGTRLTVT.

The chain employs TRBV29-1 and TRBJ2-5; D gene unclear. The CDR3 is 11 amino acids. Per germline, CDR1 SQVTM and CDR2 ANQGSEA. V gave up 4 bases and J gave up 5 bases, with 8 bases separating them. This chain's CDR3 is CSVAPEETQYF. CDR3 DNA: TGCAGCGTTGCCCCGGAGGAGACCCAGTACTTC.

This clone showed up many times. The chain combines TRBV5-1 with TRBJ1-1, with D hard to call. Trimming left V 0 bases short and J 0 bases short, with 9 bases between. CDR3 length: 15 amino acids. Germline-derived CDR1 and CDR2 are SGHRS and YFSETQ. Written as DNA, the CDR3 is TGCGCCAGCAGCTTGGTGGGGAGCTTGAACACTGAAGCTTTCTTT. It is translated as CASSLVGSLNTEAFF. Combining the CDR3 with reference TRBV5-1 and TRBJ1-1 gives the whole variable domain KAGVTQTPRYLIKTRGQQVTLSCSPISGHRSVSWYQQTPGQGLQFLFEYFSETQRNKGNFPGRFSGRQFSNSRSEMNVSTLELGDSALYLCASSLVGSLNTEAFFGQGTRLTVV.

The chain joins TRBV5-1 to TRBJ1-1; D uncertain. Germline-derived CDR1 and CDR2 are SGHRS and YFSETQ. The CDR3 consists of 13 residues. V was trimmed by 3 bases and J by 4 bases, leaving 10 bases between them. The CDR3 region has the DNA TGCGCCAGCAGCTGGACGGAGGGCACTGAAGCTTTCTTT. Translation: CASSWTEGTEAFF.

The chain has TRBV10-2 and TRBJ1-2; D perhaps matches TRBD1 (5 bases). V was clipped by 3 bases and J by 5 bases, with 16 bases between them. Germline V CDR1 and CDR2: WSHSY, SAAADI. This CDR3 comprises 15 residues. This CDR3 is CASSDERDSVYGYTF. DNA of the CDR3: TGCGCCAGCAGTGACGAAAGGGACTCCGTATATGGCTACACCTTC.

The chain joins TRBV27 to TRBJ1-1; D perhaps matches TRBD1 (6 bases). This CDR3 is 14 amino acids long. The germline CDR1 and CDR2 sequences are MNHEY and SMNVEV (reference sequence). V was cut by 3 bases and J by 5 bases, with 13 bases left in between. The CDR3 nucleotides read TGTGCCAGCAGTTTGCGGGGGGCGCTTACTGAAGCTTTCTTT. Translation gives CASSLRGALTEAFF.

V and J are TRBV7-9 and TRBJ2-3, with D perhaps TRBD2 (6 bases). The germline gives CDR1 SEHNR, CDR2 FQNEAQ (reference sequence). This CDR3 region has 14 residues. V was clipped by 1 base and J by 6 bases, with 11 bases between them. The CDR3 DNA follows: TGTGCCAGCAGCTTAGGAGGAGGGAGGGATACGCAGTATTTT. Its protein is CASSLGGGRDTQYF.

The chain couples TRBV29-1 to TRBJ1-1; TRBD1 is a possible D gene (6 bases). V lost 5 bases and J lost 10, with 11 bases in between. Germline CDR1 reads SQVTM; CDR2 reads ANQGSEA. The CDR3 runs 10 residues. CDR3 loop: CSVHREGAFF. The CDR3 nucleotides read TGCAGCGTTCACAGGGAAGGAGCTTTCTTT.

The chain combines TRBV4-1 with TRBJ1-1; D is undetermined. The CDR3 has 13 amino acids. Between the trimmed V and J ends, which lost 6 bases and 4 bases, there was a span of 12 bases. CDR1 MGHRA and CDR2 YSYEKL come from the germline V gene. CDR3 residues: CASRRFGGTEAFF. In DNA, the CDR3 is TGCGCCAGCAGAAGGTTCGGCGGCACTGAAGCTTTCTTT.

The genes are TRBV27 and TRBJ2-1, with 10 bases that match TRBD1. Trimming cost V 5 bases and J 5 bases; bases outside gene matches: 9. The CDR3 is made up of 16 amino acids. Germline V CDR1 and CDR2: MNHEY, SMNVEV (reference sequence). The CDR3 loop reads CASSPQVDRGDNEQFF. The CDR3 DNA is TGTGCCAGCAGTCCCCAGGTGGACAGGGGGGACAATGAGCAGTTCTTC.

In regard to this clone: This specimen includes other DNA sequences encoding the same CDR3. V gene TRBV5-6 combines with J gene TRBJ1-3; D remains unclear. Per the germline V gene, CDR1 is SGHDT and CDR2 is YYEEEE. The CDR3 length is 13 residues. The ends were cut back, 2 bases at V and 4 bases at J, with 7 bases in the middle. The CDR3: CASSFGGGNTIYF. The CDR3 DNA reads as TGTGCCAGCAGCTTTGGAGGGGGAAACACCATATATTTT.

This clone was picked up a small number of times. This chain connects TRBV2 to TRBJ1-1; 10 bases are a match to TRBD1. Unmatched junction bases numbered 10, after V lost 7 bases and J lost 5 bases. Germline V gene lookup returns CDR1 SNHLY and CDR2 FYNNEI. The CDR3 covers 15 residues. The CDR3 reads CASTSPGTGVTEAFF. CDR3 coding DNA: TGTGCCAGCACCTCCCCTGGGACAGGGGTGACTGAAGCTTTCTTT.

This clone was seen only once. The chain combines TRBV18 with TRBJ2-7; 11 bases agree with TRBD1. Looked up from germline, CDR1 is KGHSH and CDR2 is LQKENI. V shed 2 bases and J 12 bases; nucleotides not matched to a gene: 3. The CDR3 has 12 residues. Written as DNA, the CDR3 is TGTGCCAGCTCACCAGGACAGGGGGCTTTGTACTTC. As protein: CASSPGQGALYF.

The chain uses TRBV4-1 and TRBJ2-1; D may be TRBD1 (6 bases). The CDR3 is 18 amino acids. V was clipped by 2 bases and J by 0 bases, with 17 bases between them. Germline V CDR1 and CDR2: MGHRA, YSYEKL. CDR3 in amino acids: CASSQMSQGRSSYNEQFF. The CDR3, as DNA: TGCGCCAGCAGCCAAATGAGCCAGGGGCGAAGCTCCTACAATGAGCAGTTCTTC.

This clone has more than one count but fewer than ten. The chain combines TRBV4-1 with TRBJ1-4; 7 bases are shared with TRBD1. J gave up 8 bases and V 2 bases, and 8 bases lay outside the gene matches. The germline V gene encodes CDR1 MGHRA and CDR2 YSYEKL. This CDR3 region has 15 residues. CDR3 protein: CASSQTEGAGEKLFF. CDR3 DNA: TGCGCCAGCAGCCAAACGGAGGGGGCGGGGGAAAAACTGTTTTTT.